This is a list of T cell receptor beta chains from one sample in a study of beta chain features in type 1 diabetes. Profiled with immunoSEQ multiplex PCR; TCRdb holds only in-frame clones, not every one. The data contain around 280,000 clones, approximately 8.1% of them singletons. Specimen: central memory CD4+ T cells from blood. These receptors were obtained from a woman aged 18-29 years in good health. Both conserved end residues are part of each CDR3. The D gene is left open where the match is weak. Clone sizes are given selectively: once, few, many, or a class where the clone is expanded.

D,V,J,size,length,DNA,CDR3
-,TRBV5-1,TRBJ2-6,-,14,TGCGCCAGCAGCGATCGGGCTGGGGCCAACGTCCTGACTTTC,CASSDRAGANVLTF
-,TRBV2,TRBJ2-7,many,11,TGTGCCAGCAGTTTGACAGGCGAGCAGTACTTC,CASSLTGEQYF
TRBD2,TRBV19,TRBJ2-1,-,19,TGTGCCAGTAGACGGGGACTAGCGGGAGTAGGCGGATCCTACAATGAGCAGTTCTTC,CASRRGLAGVGGSYNEQFF
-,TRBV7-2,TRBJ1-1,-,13,TGTGCCAGCAGCTTAGGGATGAACACTGAAGCTTTCTTT,CASSLGMNTEAFF
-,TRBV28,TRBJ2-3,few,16,TGTGCCAGCAGTTTATATCCAGCGGAGACTCGGGATACGCAGTATTTT,CASSLYPAETRDTQYF
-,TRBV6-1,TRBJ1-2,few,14,TGTGCCAGCAGTAGCCGGACAGACAGCTATGGCTACACCTTC,CASSSRTDSYGYTF
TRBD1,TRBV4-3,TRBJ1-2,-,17,TGCGCCAGCAGCCAAGAAGGGGTACAGGGGGCGGACTATGGCTACACCTTC,CASSQEGVQGADYGYTF
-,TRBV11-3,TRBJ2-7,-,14,TGTGCCAGCAGTGGGTTCGGGGCACTATACGAGCAGTACTTC,CASSGFGALYEQYF
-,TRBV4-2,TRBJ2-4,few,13,TGTGCCAGCAGCCAAGCAGGAGAAAACATTCAGTACTTC,CASSQAGENIQYF
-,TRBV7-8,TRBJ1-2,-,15,TGTGCCAGCAGCTTAGGTCGTCGGGTTACGTATGGCTACACCTTC,CASSLGRRVTYGYTF
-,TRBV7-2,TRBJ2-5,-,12,TGTGCCAGCAGCCCCAGAGAGAGGGCCCAGTACTTC,CASSPRERAQYF
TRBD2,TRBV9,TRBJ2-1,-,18,TGTGCCAGCAGCGTAGGACTAGCGGGACCAAGCTCCTACAATGAGCAGTTCTTC,CASSVGLAGPSSYNEQFF
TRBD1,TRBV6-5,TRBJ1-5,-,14,TGTGCCAGCAGTTACTCAACAGGGGATTGGCCCCAGCATTTT,CASSYSTGDWPQHF
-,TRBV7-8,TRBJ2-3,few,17,TGTGCCAGCAGCTTACGGCCAGCTGGATTTAGCACAGATACGCAGTATTTT,CASSLRPAGFSTDTQYF
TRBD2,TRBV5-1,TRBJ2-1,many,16,TGCGCCAGCAGCTCCAAACTAGCGGGAGATCACAATGAGCAGTTCTTC,CASSSKLAGDHNEQFF
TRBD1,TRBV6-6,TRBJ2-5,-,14,TGTGCCAGCAGCCCTTGGACAGGGGAAGATACCCAGTACTTC,CASSPWTGEDTQYF
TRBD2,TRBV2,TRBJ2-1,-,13,TGTGCCAGCGAAGCGGGGGTCGCTCGTGAGCAGTTCTTC,CASEAGVAREQFF
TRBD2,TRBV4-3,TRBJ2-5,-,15,TGCGCCAGCAGCCTTAGCGGGGGCGCGAGAGAGACCCAGTACTTC,CASSLSGGARETQYF
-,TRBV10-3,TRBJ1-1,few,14,TGTGCCATCAGTGAGGAGGGGCGGGACACTGAAGCTTTCTTT,CAISEEGRDTEAFF
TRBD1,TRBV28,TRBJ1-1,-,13,TGTGCCAGCCAGGTAGCAGGGGGCCCAGAAGCTTTCTTT,CASQVAGGPEAFF
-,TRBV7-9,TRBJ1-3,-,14,TGTGCCAGCAGACCGTATGACTCTGGAAACACCATATATTTT,CASRPYDSGNTIYF
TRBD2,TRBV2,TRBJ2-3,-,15,TGTGCCAGCAGGGCTCTAGCGGCTAGCACAGATACGCAGTATTTT,CASRALAASTDTQYF
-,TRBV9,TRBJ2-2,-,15,TGTGCCAGCAGCGCACATGCTTCGGGTACCGGGGAGCTGTTTTTT,CASSAHASGTGELFF
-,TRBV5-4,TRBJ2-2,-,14,TGTGCCAGCAGCTTCGACAGGCTCACCGGGGAGCTGTTTTTT,CASSFDRLTGELFF
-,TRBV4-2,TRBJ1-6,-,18,TGTGCCAGCAGCCAAGATAGGGGGGACGGATGGGATAATTCACCCCTCCACTTT,CASSQDRGDGWDNSPLHF
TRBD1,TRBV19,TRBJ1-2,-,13,TGTGCCAGTAGGGACAGGGCGGTGTTTGGCTACACCTTC,CASRDRAVFGYTF
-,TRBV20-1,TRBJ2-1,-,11,TGCAGTGCTAGGGGGGCAAGTGAGCAGTTCTTC,CSARGASEQFF